This T cell receptor beta chain was found in a study of blood T cell repertoires in COVID-19. Study information: The samples span acute and convalescent COVID-19 from the United States, Italy and Spain. Sources were T cells, B-cell-depleted T cells, or PBMCs; the material itself was cDNA or gDNA.

In the original processing: Reference gene primers were amplified, and this amplification served to estimate nucleated cell counts. Using immunoSEQ multiplex PCR, the repertoire was profiled, and TCRdb retains in-frame clones only, with some absent. For V, J and clone size, that table is used; D and trimming come from the DNA. The table includes about 120,000 clones, over 60% detected once. V shed 1 base and J 0 bases; nucleotides not matched to a gene: 2. This CDR3 comprises 15 residues. The V gene's germline CDR1 is SGHVS and CDR2 FNYEAQ. The clonotype comes from a human donor in a cohort sampled during active COVID-19. Input material: peripheral blood. The chain employs TRBV7-6 and TRBJ2-5; 7 nucleotides match TRBD1. CDR3 loop: CASSLDRGNQETQYF. The CDR3 DNA is TGTGCCAGCAGCTTAGACAGGGGTAACCAAGAGACCCAGTACTTC. The full variable domain, completed using reference TRBV7-6 and TRBJ2-5, is GAGVSQSPRYKVTKRGQDVALRCDPISGHVSLYWYRQALGQGPEFLTYFNYEAQQDKSGLPNDRFSAERPEGSISTLTIQRTEQRDSAMYRCASSLDRGNQETQYFGPGTRLLVL.